This TCR beta chain was captured in a study of CD8 T cells in ankylosing spondylitis. Study-wide points: In ankylosing spondylitis blood, a motif of roughly 8 highly homologous TCR beta variants appeared characteristic.

As for this clonotype: The antigen is undetermined.

Looked up from germline, CDR1 is MNHEY and CDR2 is SVGEGT. With 0 bases removed from V and 6 bases from J, the gap between germline ends came to 6 bases. The CDR3 loop spans 14 amino acids. From the 5' RACE reads, TCRdb called clonotypes with MiXCR, one entry per CDR3 protein. The sample lists 650,000 to 800,000 distinct CDR3 sequences; roughly 19% were seen once. This clonotype originated in a male donor with ankylosing spondylitis. The sequenced sample was blood, either unsorted or a sorted T cell fraction (not recorded which). The chain is built from TRBV6-2 or TRBV6-3 and TRBJ1-6; no reliable D call. The CDR3 nucleotides read TGTGCCAGCAGTTACTCCTCTGCTAATTCACCCCTCCACTTT. It codes for CASSYSSANSPLHF.